Following are 12 T cell receptor beta chains from one sample sequenced in a study of OX40 agonist ivuxolimab in advanced cancers. Profiled with immunoSEQ multiplex PCR; TCRdb holds only in-frame clones, not every one. The sample gives more than 35,000 clones, around 82% of which show up once; roughly a fifth is in the top ten. The material sequenced was CD4+ or CD8+ T cells sorted from blood, taken in a trial of the OX40 agonist ivuxolimab. The receptors derive from an adult with an advanced solid tumor such as melanoma, head and neck, liver or kidney cancer.

This clone has just one count. J is TRBJ2-3 and V is TRBV7-2; TRBD2 matches at 10 bases. V lost 4 bases to trimming and J lost 2 bases; unmatched junction nucleotides: 9. Germline V gene lookup returns CDR1 SGHTA and CDR2 FQGNSA. This CDR3 is 17 amino acids long. The CDR3 region has the DNA TGTGCCAGCAGCTCCCCGATTAGCGGGGGGTTCACAGATACGCAGTATTTT. Protein: CASSSPISGGFTDTQYF.

The rearrangement uses TRBV28 and TRBJ2-7; D is possibly TRBD1 (5 bases). This CDR3 region has 13 residues. With 6 bases removed from V and 4 bases from J, the gap between germline ends came to 13 bases. Germline-derived CDR1 and CDR2 are MDHEN and SYDVKM. The CDR3 sequence: CASSFPTGYEQYF. The CDR3 region has the DNA TGTGCCAGCAGCTTCCCAACAGGTTACGAGCAGTACTTC.

This chain connects TRBV7-8 to TRBJ2-1; TRBD2 agrees at 10 bases. V shed 5 bases, J shed 7 bases, and the junction held 14 bases outside the gene matches. This CDR3 is built from 17 residues. Germline V CDR1 and CDR2: SGHVS, FQNEAQ. The CDR3 bases are TGTGCCAGCAGCCCGTACTACCTAGCGGGAGTTGGTAATGAGCAGTTCTTC. As protein: CASSPYYLAGVGNEQFF. The full variable domain, in which reference TRBV7-8 and TRBJ2-1 provide the parts outside the CDR3, is GAGVSQSPRYKVAKRGQDVALRCDPISGHVSLFWYQQALGQGPEFLTYFQNEAQLDKSGLPSDRFFAERPEGSVSTLKIQRTQQEDSAVYLCASSPYYLAGVGNEQFFGPGTRLTVL.

The V and J genes are TRBV4-2 and TRBJ2-2; 10 bases are shared with TRBD2. Trimming took 2 bases from V and 5 from J; bases not matched to a gene: 8. The CDR3 runs 17 residues. Germline assignment: CDR1 LGHNA and CDR2 YNFKEQ. DNA of the CDR3: TGTGCCAGCAGCCAATTAGCGGGGGGCTCCGTGACCGGGGAGCTGTTTTTT. Translation gives CASSQLAGGSVTGELFF.

The genes are TRBV4-2 and TRBJ2-6; tentatively, D is TRBD1 (6 bases). Between the trimmed V and J ends, which lost 4 bases and 2 bases, there was a span of 15 bases. This CDR3 is built from 17 residues. Germline CDR1 reads LGHNA; CDR2 reads YNFKEQ. The CDR3 protein is CASSPEGQMAGANVLTF. In DNA, the CDR3 is TGTGCCAGCAGCCCCGAAGGACAGATGGCTGGGGCCAACGTCCTGACTTTC.

This CDR3 is CASSLPTSGSYEQYF. Here the CDR3 DNA reads TGTGCCAGCAGCCTGCCGACTAGCGGGAGCTACGAGCAGTACTTC. The V call is TRBV11-1, the J call TRBJ2-7; TRBD2 agrees at 12 bases. Germline CDR1 reads SGHAT; CDR2 reads FQDESV (reference sequence). This CDR3 comprises 15 residues. V was clipped by 5 bases and J by 3 bases; unmatched bases: 5.

In this sample, this clone turned up once. This chain connects TRBV4-1 to TRBJ1-3; D gene ambiguous. Germline V gene lookup returns CDR1 MGHRA and CDR2 YSYEKL. CDR3 length: 14 amino acids. Trimming removed 0 bases from V and 13 bases from J, with 16 bases in between. CDR3 DNA sequence: TGCGCCAGCAGCCAAGAGCGATACAGCTCCCAGATATATTTT. Amino acids: CASSQERYSSQIYF.

This chain joins TRBV28 and TRBJ2-5; D may be TRBD2 (6 bases). The V end lost 1 base, the J end lost 4 bases, and 10 bases lay between the germline ends. The germline gives CDR1 MDHEN, CDR2 SYDVKM. The length of the CDR3 is 14 residues. CDR3 in amino acids: CASSLFRGSETQYF. For the CDR3, the DNA is TGTGCCAGCAGTTTATTTCGGGGGTCAGAGACCCAGTACTTC. The full variable domain, in which reference TRBV28 and TRBJ2-5 provide the parts outside the CDR3, is DVKVTQSSRYLVKRTGEKVFLECVQDMDHENMFWYRQDPGLGLRLIYFSYDVKMKEKGDIPEGYSVSREKKERFSLILESASTNQTSMYLCASSLFRGSETQYFGPGTRLLVL.

The rearrangement uses TRBV7-8 and TRBJ1-6; maybe TRBD1 (5 bases). Germline V lookup: CDR1 SGHVS, CDR2 FQNEAQ. The CDR3 extends over 16 amino acids. Trimming cost V 4 bases and J 10 bases, with 20 bases left between them. CDR3 DNA sequence: TGTGCCAGCAGCTACGGGGTAGGGGAAGCTTGGTCACCCCTCCACTTT. This encodes CASSYGVGEAWSPLHF.

This clone was seen only a few times. The gene calls are TRBV9 and TRBJ2-3; possible D gene TRBD1, 6 bases. V was pared by 0 bases and J by 2 bases, with 10 bases between. Looked up from germline, CDR1 is SGDLS and CDR2 is YYNGEE. The CDR3 has 15 amino acids. This chain's CDR3 is CASSVGTANTDTQYF. CDR3 bases: TGTGCCAGCAGCGTAGGGACAGCAAACACAGATACGCAGTATTTT. Variable domain in full (rest from reference TRBV9 and TRBJ2-3): DSGVTQTPKHLITATGQRVTLRCSPRSGDLSVYWYQQSLDQGLQFLIQYYNGEERAKGNILERFSAQQFPDLHSELNLSSLELGDSALYFCASSVGTANTDTQYFGPGTRLTVL.

The chain couples TRBV11-2 to TRBJ2-7; 10 nucleotides match TRBD1. The CDR3 has 15 residues. Trimming took 4 bases from V and 1 from J; bases not matched to a gene: 4. The germline CDR1 and CDR2 sequences are SGHAT and FQNNGV. The CDR3 protein is CASSWGQGFSYEQYF. The CDR3 nucleotides are TGTGCCAGCAGCTGGGGACAGGGGTTTTCCTACGAGCAGTACTTC.

The rearrangement links TRBV27 to TRBJ2-1, with TRBD1 matching over 12 bases. Trimming removed 6 bases from V and 9 bases from J; junction bases left unmatched: 3. The CDR3 length is 13 residues. The germline gives CDR1 MNHEY, CDR2 SMNVEV (reference sequence). CDR3 protein: CASRGQGAVEQFF. The CDR3 coding sequence is TGTGCCAGCAGGGGACAGGGGGCGGTTGAGCAGTTCTTC.